Below, 9 T cell receptor beta chains from the same sample are listed, as sequenced in a study of T-cell reconstitution after alpha-beta-depleted transplantation in children. The TCRbeta library was prepared with unique molecular identifiers. TCRdb re-derived calls from the PCR reads in MiXCR, one entry per CDR3 protein. This sample has about 980,000 distinct CDR3 sequences; about 29% occur once, and the top ten carry roughly 30%. The specimen was PBMCs, mostly from graft donor cells, collected 360 days after TCRalphabeta/CD19-depleted stem cell transplant. These receptors were taken from a boy under two years old who had a stem cell transplant for SCID, so the T cells may come from the graft donor.

This clonotype has just a few counts. The CDR3 DNA follows: TGCGCCAGCAGCCAAGATGATGGGCTGTGGGCTTTCTTT. As protein: CASSQDDGLWAFF. The rearrangement joins TRBV4-1 to TRBJ1-1, with no clear D. The CDR3 sequence is 13 residues long. V lost 0 bases, J lost 11 bases, and 13 bases lay in between. Germline CDR1 is MGHRA and CDR2 is YSYEKL.

This clonotype was counted between two and nine times. The gene calls are TRBV7-9 and TRBJ1-4, with 7 bases aligning to TRBD1. Trimming removed 0 bases from V and 6 bases from J; junction bases left unmatched: 10. Germline V gene data show CDR1 as SEHNR and CDR2 as FQNEAQ (reference sequence). This CDR3 has 17 amino acids. In DNA form, the CDR3 reads TGTGCCAGCAGCTTAGCTGCGATAGACAGGGCGGATGAAAAACTGTTTTTT. Its translation is CASSLAAIDRADEKLFF.

This clonotype has a single count. This rearrangement joins TRBV14 to TRBJ2-2, with TRBD1 identical over 8 bases. In germline, CDR1 is SGHDN, CDR2 FVKESK. The CDR3 length is 16 residues. The V and J ends lost 1 base and 5 bases, in that order; junction bases with no gene match: 6. CDR3 amino acids: CASSQVRQGATGELFF. The CDR3 DNA reads TGTGCCAGCAGCCAAGTACGCCAGGGGGCAACCGGGGAGCTGTTTTTT.

The chain combines TRBV5-1 with TRBJ2-7; 8 bases map to TRBD2. Per germline, CDR1 SGHRS and CDR2 YFSETQ. Germline trimming cut 7 bases from V and 2 bases from J; bases unmatched to any gene: 5. CDR3 length: 13 amino acids. CDR3 nucleotide sequence: TGCGCCAGCGGCCGCGGGGGGCCCTACGAGCAGTACTTC. Residues: CASGRGGPYEQYF.

The chain carries TRBV10-3 and TRBJ2-7, with D possibly matching TRBD1 (6 bases). There are 14 residues in the CDR3. Trimming took off 2 bases at V and 4 bases at J, with 12 bases between the two ends. Per the germline V gene, CDR1 is ENHRY and CDR2 is SYGVKD. The CDR3 region has the DNA TGTGCCATCAGTGAGGCACAGGGTGGGTACGAGCAGTACTTC. Its protein product is CAISEAQGGYEQYF.

This clonotype was recorded at least ten times. The CDR3 DNA reads as TGTGCCAGCAGCTTAGTTGGACGCGGGGCAGATACGCAGTATTTT. This sequence encodes CASSLVGRGADTQYF. The chain couples TRBV11-2 to TRBJ2-3, with a possible D match to TRBD2 (6 bases). Germline V gene lookup returns CDR1 SGHAT and CDR2 FQNNGV. This CDR3 has 15 residues. V lost 1 base and J 4 bases, leaving 12 bases between the germline ends.

The chain has TRBV6-2 or TRBV6-3 and TRBJ2-5; D is possibly TRBD2 (5 bases). CDR3 length: 16 amino acids. The germline gives CDR1 MNHEY, CDR2 SVGEGT. Between the trimmed V and J ends, which lost 2 bases and 4 bases, there was a span of 17 bases. CDR3 nucleotide sequence: TGTGCCAGCAGTTACAGGGCACCCTCTCGGGGAGAGACCCAGTACTTC. As protein: CASSYRAPSRGETQYF.

The table lists this clonotype with a few counts. CDR3 DNA sequence: TGTGCCAGCAGTACCGCCCCCGACAGGGCCGGAGATACGCAGTATTTT. Translated: CASSTAPDRAGDTQYF. The rearrangement uses TRBV28 and TRBJ2-3; TRBD1 matches at 7 bases. This CDR3 has 16 amino acids. J gave up 5 bases and V 5 bases, and 13 bases lay outside the gene matches. The germline V gene encodes CDR1 MDHEN and CDR2 SYDVKM. The full variable domain, rest sourced from reference TRBV28 and TRBJ2-3, is DVKVTQSSRYLVKRTGEKVFLECVQDMDHENMFWYRQDPGLGLRLIYFSYDVKMKEKGDIPEGYSVSREKKERFSLILESASTNQTSMYLCASSTAPDRAGDTQYFGPGTRLTVL.

This chain links TRBV9 with TRBJ2-7; 7 bases align to TRBD2. J was trimmed by 5 bases and V by 4 bases; bases with no gene match: 9. The CDR3 runs 14 residues. Germline CDR1 SGDLS, CDR2 YYNGEE. Here the CDR3 reads CASSPGRGRHEQYF. DNA for the CDR3: TGTGCCAGCAGCCCGGGGAGGGGACGCCACGAGCAGTACTTC.